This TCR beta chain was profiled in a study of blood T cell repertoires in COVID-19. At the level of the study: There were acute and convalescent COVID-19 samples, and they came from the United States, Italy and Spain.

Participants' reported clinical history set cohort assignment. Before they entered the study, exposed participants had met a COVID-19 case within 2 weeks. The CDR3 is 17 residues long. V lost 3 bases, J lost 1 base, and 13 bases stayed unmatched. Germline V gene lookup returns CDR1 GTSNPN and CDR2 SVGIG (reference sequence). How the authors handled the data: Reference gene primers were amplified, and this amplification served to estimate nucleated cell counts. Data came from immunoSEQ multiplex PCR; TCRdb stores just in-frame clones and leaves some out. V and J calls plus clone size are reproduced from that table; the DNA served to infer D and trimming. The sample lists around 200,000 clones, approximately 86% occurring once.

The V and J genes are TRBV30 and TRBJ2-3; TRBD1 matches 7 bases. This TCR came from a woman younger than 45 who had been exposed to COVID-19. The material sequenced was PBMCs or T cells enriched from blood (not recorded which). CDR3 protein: CAWSRGFATKGTDTQYF. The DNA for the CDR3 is TGTGCCTGGAGCAGGGGGTTCGCTACGAAGGGCACAGATACGCAGTATTTT.